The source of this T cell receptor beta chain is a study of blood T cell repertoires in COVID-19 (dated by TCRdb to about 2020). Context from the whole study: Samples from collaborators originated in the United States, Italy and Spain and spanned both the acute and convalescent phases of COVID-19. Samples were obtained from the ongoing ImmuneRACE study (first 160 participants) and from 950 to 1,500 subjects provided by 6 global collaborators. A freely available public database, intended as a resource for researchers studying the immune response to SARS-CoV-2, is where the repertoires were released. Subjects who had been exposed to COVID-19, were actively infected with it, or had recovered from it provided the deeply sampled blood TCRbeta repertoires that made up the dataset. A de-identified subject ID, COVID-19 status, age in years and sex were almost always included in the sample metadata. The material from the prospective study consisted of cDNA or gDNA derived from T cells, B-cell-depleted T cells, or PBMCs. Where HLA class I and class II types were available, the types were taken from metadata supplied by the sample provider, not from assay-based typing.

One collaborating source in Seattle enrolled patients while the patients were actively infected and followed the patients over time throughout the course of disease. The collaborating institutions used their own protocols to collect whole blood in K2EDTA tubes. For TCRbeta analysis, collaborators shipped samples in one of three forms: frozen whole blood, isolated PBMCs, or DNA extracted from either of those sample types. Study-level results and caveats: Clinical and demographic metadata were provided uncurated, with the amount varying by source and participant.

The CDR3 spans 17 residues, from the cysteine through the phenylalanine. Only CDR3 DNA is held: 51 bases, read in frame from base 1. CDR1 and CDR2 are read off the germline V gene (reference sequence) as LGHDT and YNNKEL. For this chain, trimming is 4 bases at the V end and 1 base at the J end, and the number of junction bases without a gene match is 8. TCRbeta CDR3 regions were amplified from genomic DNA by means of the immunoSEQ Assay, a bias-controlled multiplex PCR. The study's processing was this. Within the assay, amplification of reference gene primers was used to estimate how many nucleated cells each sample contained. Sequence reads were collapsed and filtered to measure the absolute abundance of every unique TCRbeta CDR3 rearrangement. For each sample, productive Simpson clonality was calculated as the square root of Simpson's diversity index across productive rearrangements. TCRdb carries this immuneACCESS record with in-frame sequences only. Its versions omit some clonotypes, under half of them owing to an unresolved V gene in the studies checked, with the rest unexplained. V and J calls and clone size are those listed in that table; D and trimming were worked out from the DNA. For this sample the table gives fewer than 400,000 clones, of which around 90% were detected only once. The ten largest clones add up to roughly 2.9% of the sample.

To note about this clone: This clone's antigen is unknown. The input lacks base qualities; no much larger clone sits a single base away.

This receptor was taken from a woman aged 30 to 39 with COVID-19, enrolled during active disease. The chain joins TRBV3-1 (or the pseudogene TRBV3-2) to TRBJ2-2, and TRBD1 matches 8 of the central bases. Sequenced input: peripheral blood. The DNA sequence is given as TGTGCCAGCAGCCCCCGCATAGGGACAGGGAACACCGGGGAGCTGTTTTTT. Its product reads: CASSPRIGTGNTGELFF.